A single T cell receptor beta chain is shown here with its context. What it recognizes is unknown. This specimen belongs to a study of shared clonotypes between healthy human individuals. Looked up from germline, CDR1 is ENHRY and CDR2 is SYGVKD. The CDR3 is made up of 13 amino acids. V dropped 0 bases and J dropped 5 bases, with 8 bases sitting between them. This table comes from immunoSEQ multiplex PCR, and its TCRdb copy is limited to in-frame clones, with some not included. Found here are some 2,100,000 clones, 90% to 97% of them singletons; the top ten hold roughly 0.13%. Study conclusions and caveats: Rarefaction exposed incomplete sorted-subset sequencing despite large depth. An anticipated effect of sequencing depth on clonotype sharing among donors was recognized. In contrast to clonotypes shared by all four donors, non-shared clonotypes had lower generation probabilities. Researchers found naive subsets generally carried larger estimated richness than memory subsets.

The clonotype comes from a man between 18 and 35 years old in good health. Sequencing was carried out using naive CD4+ T cells sorted from blood. Specified subset: CD45RA+ positively selected. The chain links TRBV10-3 to TRBJ2-7; D is ambiguous. This CDR3 reads CAISESIWDEQYF. The CDR3 nucleotides are TGTGCCATCAGTGAGTCAATATGGGACGAGCAGTACTTC.